This entry concerns a single T cell receptor beta chain. These data come from a study of T cells in localized non-small cell lung cancer. V was trimmed by 2 bases and J by 5 bases, leaving 6 bases between them. From germline, CDR1 is DFQATT and CDR2 SNEGSKA (reference sequence). CDR3 length: 11 residues. TCRdb's copy holds only in-frame clones and misses some; the assay was immunoSEQ multiplex PCR. The table includes approximately 100,000 clones, roughly 91% detected once. The gene calls are TRBV20-1 and TRBJ2-5, with D uncertain. This TCR derives from a woman aged 35 to 70 with stage II squamous cell lung carcinoma. The material sequenced was PBMCs, taken before any cancer treatment. CDR3 residues: CSARYGETQYF. The CDR3, as DNA: TGCAGTGCTAGATACGGGGAGACCCAGTACTTC.